This section outlines one T cell receptor beta chain sequence together with its context. These data originate in a study of blood T cell repertoires in COVID-19. In germline, CDR1 is MNHNS, CDR2 SASEGT. V was trimmed by 3 bases and J by 5 bases, leaving 12 bases between them. The CDR3 loop spans 14 amino acids. Using immunoSEQ multiplex PCR, the repertoire was profiled, and TCRdb retains in-frame clones only, with some absent. The table has fewer than 95,000 clones, about nine tenths seen once; the top ten hold around 16%. The V call is TRBV6-1, the J call TRBJ2-3, with D possibly being TRBD2 (6 bases). Sequenced input: peripheral blood. The clonotype comes from a male donor with acute or convalescent COVID-19. For the CDR3, the DNA is TGTGCCAGCAGTGACCTTTCCGGGGGAGATACGCAGTATTTT. Translating it yields CASSDLSGGDTQYF.